The source of this TCR beta chain is a study of regulatory T cells in long-lasting Graves disease. Time point noted: newly diagnosed GD, antithyroid drugs for less than 3 months. With RNA extracted from PBMCs as input, the TCR library was made. The germline V gene encodes CDR1 GTSNPN and CDR2 SVGIG (reference sequence). This CDR3 comprises 12 residues. The V end was cut by 5 bases, the J end by 3 bases, with 10 bases between. Construction of TCR beta libraries relied on iRepertoire HTBI primers and on Arm-PCR targeting CDR3 regions. TCRdb reprocessed the multiplex PCR reads with MiXCR, giving one entry per CDR3 protein. The sample records 450,000 to 650,000 distinct CDR3 sequences, roughly a sixth being singletons. The sample was also linked to a second study, of T cells in Graves' hyperthyroidism and ophthalmopathy.

Sample: peripheral blood mononuclear cells (PBMCs), taken at new diagnosis, from a patient treated with antithyroid drugs. This TCR derives from a woman aged 35-65 years with Graves disease. The rearrangement links TRBV30 to TRBJ1-2; D ambiguous. Here the CDR3 reads CAWADSYYGYTF. The CDR3 DNA reads as TGTGCCTGGGCTGATAGTTACTATGGCTACACCTTC.